This TCR beta chain originates from a study of response to subunit inactivated influenza vaccine. The study, taken as a whole, reports: A suggestion made by the authors is that each seasonal influenza vaccination recruits few new T cells.

TCRdb re-called the RT-PCR reads with MiXCR, one entry per CDR3 protein. The repertoire holds 600,000 to 850,000 distinct CDR3 sequences, about 15% seen once, with 7.5% to 8% in the top ten. As to this clonotype: Its target is not known.

Germline loops: CDR1 LGHDT, CDR2 YNNKEL (reference sequence). V gave up 2 bases and J gave up 3 bases, with 8 bases separating them. CDR3 length: 13 amino acids. The J gene is TRBJ2-7, the V gene TRBV3-1; D is unclear. The specimen comprised PBMCs from blood, sampled less than 15 days before vaccination. The source of this sequence is a man aged 45-60 years who received an inactivated influenza vaccine. The CDR3 DNA reads TGTGCCAGCAGCCAATGGGTGGACTACGAGCAGTACTTC. Translated, it gives CASSQWVDYEQYF.